The entry below gives a single T cell receptor beta chain sequence along with its context. What it recognizes is unknown. These data belong to a study of ipilimumab plus nivolumab after autologous stem cell transplantation. Study overall: DLBCL patients had primary refractory or relapsed disease. Study outcomes and limitations: Per the authors, repertoire, Treg and microbiota data justify further study.

Sequencing used immunoSEQ multiplex PCR; TCRdb keeps in-frame clones, though not all of them. The table shows fewer than 95,000 clones, with 83% occurring only once. CDR3 length: 14 amino acids. The V gene's germline CDR1 is SGHVS and CDR2 FQNEAQ. V lost 3 bases to trimming and J lost 4 bases, with 12 bases between them. Dosing: nivolumab 3 mg/kg IV, weeks 1, 4, 7, 10, then every two weeks to week 26. The chain uses TRBV7-8 and TRBJ1-2; tentative D call: TRBD1 (5 bases). The clonotype was recovered from a male donor with diffuse large B-cell lymphoma. This specimen was PBMCs, taken in a trial of ipilimumab plus nivolumab as post-transplant consolidation. CDR3 protein: CASSLTDSPYGYTF. The CDR3 region has the DNA TGTGCCAGCAGCTTGACCGACAGCCCCTATGGCTACACCTTC. Full variable domain (rest looked up from reference TRBV7-8 and TRBJ1-2): GAGVSQSPRYKVAKRGQDVALRCDPISGHVSLFWYQQALGQGPEFLTYFQNEAQLDKSGLPSDRFFAERPEGSVSTLKIQRTQQEDSAVYLCASSLTDSPYGYTFGSGTRLTVV.